The present TCR beta chain was sequenced within a study of T-cell memory formation after mild COVID-19. General study results and limits: For contracting clones, CD4+ ones sat mainly in CM and EM, CD8+ in EMRA.

J lost 5 bases, V lost 5 bases, and 17 bases had no gene match. Germline loops: CDR1 SEHNR, CDR2 FQNEAQ (reference sequence). The CDR3 covers 18 residues. This clonotype appeared a single time. Its cognate antigen is unknown. Using constant-segment primers, 5'RACE produced TCR alpha and TCR beta cDNA libraries carrying sample barcodes and UMIs. TCRdb reprocessed the 5' RACE reads with MiXCR, giving one entry per CDR3 protein. The sample has hundreds of thousands of distinct CDR3 sequences, 20% to 30% seen once. This sequence originates from an adult woman who had mild COVID-19 (a few samples of this study predate the infection). Cell type and time point are not known. The chain is built from TRBV7-9 and TRBJ2-1; the match to TRBD2 covers 8 bases. The material sequenced was PBMCs or a T cell subset sorted from them (not recorded which). CDR3 region: CASSHLPGGALGNNEQFF. Here the CDR3 DNA reads TGTGCCAGCAGCCATCTGCCGGGGGGGGCACTGGGTAACAATGAGCAGTTCTTC. Looking up the rest from reference TRBV7-9 and TRBJ2-1 gives the full variable domain: DTGVSQNPRHKITKRGQNVTFRCDPISEHNRLYWYRQTLGQGPEFLTYFQNEAQLEKSRLLSDRFSAERPKGSFSTLEIQRTEQGDSAMYLCASSHLPGGALGNNEQFFGPGTRLTVL.